Listed here are 18 T cell receptor beta chains from one sample, sequenced in a study of T cells in Graves' hyperthyroidism and ophthalmopathy. Template material for amplifying TCR beta CDR3 regions consisted of RNA transcripts. First-round RT-PCR with HTBI primers amplified the TCR CDR3 region. MiXCR, applied by TCRdb to the multiplex PCR reads, yields one record per CDR3 protein. The repertoire has 650,000 to 800,000 distinct CDR3 sequences, 45% of them found once; the top ten carry under 8.5%. The source material was peripheral blood or thyroid tissue (not recorded which). The receptor set was obtained from an adult man with Graves' disease, either hyperthyroidism or ophthalmopathy (not recorded which).

The V gene is TRBV24-1, the J gene TRBJ1-6; the D gene is possibly TRBD1 (5 bases). The germline gives CDR1 KGHDR, CDR2 SFDVKD. V was clipped by 3 bases and J by 7 bases, with 12 bases between them. CDR3 size: 15 residues. The CDR3, as DNA: TGTGCCACCAGTGATCCTCGGGACGGGAATTCACCCCTCCACTTT. Residues: CATSDPRDGNSPLHF.

There are many counts of this clonotype. The chain joins TRBV7-9 to TRBJ1-1; D gene uncertain. CDR3 length: 13 amino acids. V lost 3 bases, J lost 4 bases, and 9 bases lay in between. The germline V gene has CDR1 SEHNR and CDR2 FQNEAQ (reference sequence). CDR3 DNA sequence: TGTGCCAGCAGCTTTGTAGGACCCACTGAAGCTTTCTTT. This translates into CASSFVGPTEAFF. Based on the CDR3 plus reference TRBV7-9 and TRBJ1-1, the full variable domain is DTGVSQNPRHKITKRGQNVTFRCDPISEHNRLYWYRQTLGQGPEFLTYFQNEAQLEKSRLLSDRFSAERPKGSFSTLEIQRTEQGDSAMYLCASSFVGPTEAFFGQGTRLTVV.

This clonotype appeared a few times. The V gene is TRBV9, the J gene TRBJ1-2; D may be TRBD1 (5 bases). CDR3 length equals 15 residues. V lost 4 bases and J lost 0, with 13 bases in between. In germline, CDR1 is SGDLS, CDR2 YYNGEE. CDR3 coding DNA: TGTGCCAGCAGCCAAGGGGAGGGAGCTAACTATGGCTACACCTTC. Its translation is CASSQGEGANYGYTF.

The genes are TRBV6-6 and TRBJ1-4; no definite D call. Germline CDR1 MNHNY, CDR2 SVGAGI (reference sequence). Trimming shortened V by 8 bases and J by 0 bases, and 7 bases separated the two germline ends. CDR3 length: 13 amino acids. CDR3 sequence reads: CASSLPTNEKLFF. CDR3 sequence (DNA): TGTGCCAGCTCACTACCAACTAATGAAAAACTGTTTTTT.

This clonotype was observed a handful of times. V is TRBV6-5 and J is TRBJ1-6, with D perhaps TRBD1 (6 bases). The CDR3 contains 14 residues. Germline-derived CDR1 and CDR2 are MNHEY and SVGAGI. Trimming took 6 bases from V and 6 from J, leaving 12 bases between them. CDR3 loop: CASSRGASNSPLHF. The DNA of the CDR3 is TGTGCCAGCAGCCGGGGGGCCAGTAATTCACCCCTCCACTTT.

This clonotype was recorded a few times. The J gene is TRBJ1-4, the V gene TRBV20-1; no reliable D call. Trimming cost V 6 bases and J 0 bases, with 11 bases left between them. The CDR3 runs 14 residues. Germline V CDR1 and CDR2: DFQATT, SNEGSKA (reference sequence). The CDR3 here is CSARRGATNEKLFF. DNA of the CDR3: TGCAGTGCGCGGAGAGGTGCAACTAATGAAAAACTGTTTTTT.

As for this clonotype: One base away lies a much larger clone, so this may be a sequencing read error. The chain uses TRBV11-2 and TRBJ2-5; a possible D gene is TRBD1 (5 bases). Trimming shortened V by 5 bases and J by 4 bases, and 17 bases separated the two germline ends. The CDR3 covers 15 residues. CDR1 and CDR2 from the germline V gene are SGHAT and FQNNGV. CDR3 sequence (DNA): TGTGCCAGCAGCGTCGGTACAGGTAACCGAGAGACCCAGTACTTC. It encodes CASSVGTGNRETQYF. Complete variable domain (other parts from reference TRBV11-2 and TRBJ2-5): EAGVAQSPRYKIIEKRQSVAFWCNPISGHATLYWYQQILGQGPKLLIQFQNNGVVDDSQLPKDRFSAERLKGVDSTLKIQPAKLEDSAVYLCASSVGTGNRETQYFGPGTRLLVL.

There are many counts of this clonotype. This rearrangement joins TRBV12-3 or TRBV12-4 to TRBJ2-6; tentative D call: TRBD1 (6 bases). CDR3 length: 15 residues. V was cut by 6 bases and J by 4 bases, with 13 bases left in between. The chain's CDR3 is CASSYGQPGANVLTF. The CDR3 bases are TGTGCCAGCAGCTACGGACAGCCCGGGGCCAACGTCCTGACTTTC.

This clonotype was picked up a small number of times. The chain links TRBV7-8 to TRBJ2-2; maybe TRBD1 (6 bases). The CDR3 has 16 amino acids. CDR1 and CDR2 (germline): SGHVS, FQNEAQ. Between the trimmed V and J ends, which lost 7 bases and 1 base, there was a span of 16 bases. CDR3 nucleotides: TGTGCCAGCACCGGAACCGGGACATTGAACACCGGGGAGCTGTTTTTT. As protein: CASTGTGTLNTGELFF.

In this sample, this clonotype turned up many times. The CDR3 loop is CASSLSWQQETQYF. As DNA, the CDR3 is TGTGCCAGCAGCTTATCTTGGCAGCAAGAGACCCAGTACTTC. The genes are TRBV7-3 and TRBJ2-5; D gene uncertain. The V gene lost 2 bases and the J gene lost 2 bases, with 9 bases spanning the gap. This CDR3 is 14 amino acids long. Per the germline V gene, CDR1 is SGHTA and CDR2 is FQGTGA.

This clonotype was seen once. The CDR3 reads CASSLALAGFNSPLHF. The DNA of the CDR3 is TGTGCCAGCAGCTTAGCGTTGGCAGGGTTTAATTCACCCCTCCACTTT. This chain links TRBV7-6 with TRBJ1-6; a weak D match, TRBD1 (5 bases). With 0 bases removed from V and 6 bases from J, the gap between germline ends came to 12 bases. Germline V gene data show CDR1 as SGHVS and CDR2 as FNYEAQ. There are 16 residues in the CDR3.

Details on this clonotype: One junction end disagrees with the germline gene, perhaps due to a read error. The genes are TRBV29-1 and TRBJ2-7; 8 positions match TRBD2. Germline CDR1 and CDR2: SQVTM and ANQGSEA. This CDR3 is built from 16 residues. The CDR3 spells CSVAAGPGGRVGEQNF. The CDR3 DNA sequence: TGCAGCGTCGCCGCGGGTCCGGGAGGGCGTGTGGGAGAGCAGAACTTC.

V is TRBV10-3 and J is TRBJ2-5; D tentatively fits TRBD1 or TRBD2 (5 bases each). Trimming shortened V by 6 bases and J by 5 bases, and 16 bases separated the two germline ends. Germline lookup yields CDR1 ENHRY and CDR2 SYGVKD. This CDR3 has 14 residues. CDR3 nucleotides: TGTGCCATCAGCGCTAGTACACGGGGCGAGACCCAGTACTTC. Its protein product is CAISASTRGETQYF.

The chain is built from TRBV7-8 and TRBJ2-7; 7 bases are shared with TRBD2. CDR3 length: 13 residues. CDR1 and CDR2 from the germline V gene are SGHVS and FQNEAQ. With V trimmed by 6 bases and J by 3 bases, 5 bases remained unmatched. The CDR3 region is CASRPGGIYEQYF. CDR3 in DNA: TGTGCCAGCAGGCCCGGGGGGATCTACGAGCAGTACTTC.

This clonotype was observed at least ten times. V usage is TRBV20-1 and J usage is TRBJ2-5; TRBD2 aligns across 11 bases. V gave up 5 bases and J gave up 1 base; unmatched junction bases: 3. The germline V gene has CDR1 DFQATT and CDR2 SNEGSKA (reference sequence). The CDR3 sequence is 14 residues long. CDR3 sequence: CSAGSGRVQETQYF. DNA of the CDR3: TGCAGTGCTGGTAGCGGGAGGGTCCAAGAGACCCAGTACTTC.

This clonotype was observed at least ten times. The rearrangement links TRBV7-9 to TRBJ1-2, with D perhaps TRBD1 (5 bases). The CDR3 length is 15 residues. Germline V lookup: CDR1 SEHNR, CDR2 FQNEAQ (reference sequence). The V end lost 5 bases, the J end lost 5 bases, and 18 bases lay between the germline ends. The CDR3 region has the DNA TGTGCCAGCAGCATAGGGCAGGGAGCCGGGTATGGCTACACCTTC. Amino acids: CASSIGQGAGYGYTF.

This clonotype was seen at least ten times. The chain recombines TRBV7-3 with TRBJ2-5, with TRBD2 as a possible D gene (6 bases). V lost 3 bases and J lost 5, with 19 bases in between. The germline gives CDR1 SGHTA, CDR2 FQGTGA. This CDR3 spans 16 amino acids. CDR3 protein: CASSLVGSGRGETQYF. Here the CDR3 DNA reads TGTGCCAGCAGCTTGGTCGGAAGCGGGCGGGGCGAGACCCAGTACTTC.

This clonotype was counted a few times. J is TRBJ2-2 and V is TRBV12-3 or TRBV12-4; no clear D. Trimming cost V 6 bases and J 0 bases, with 11 bases left between them. This CDR3 region has 15 residues. In DNA, the CDR3 is TGTGCCAGCAGCTTCGGAGTCGCGAACACCGGGGAGCTGTTTTTT. Translated: CASSFGVANTGELFF.